The T cell receptor beta chain described here comes from a study of T cell changes during pregnancy in multiple sclerosis. Method: immunoSEQ multiplex PCR; TCRdb's copy keeps in-frame clones and lacks some. The sample includes about 9,500 clones, more than 80% of them seen just once. CDR1 is MDHEN, CDR2 SYDVKM, per germline. The CDR3 length is 13 residues. Between the trimmed V and J ends, which lost 5 bases and 6 bases, there was a span of 14 bases. The chain employs TRBV28 and TRBJ2-7, with D maybe TRBD2 (7 bases). The TCR was taken from a female donor in good health, enrolled as a control in a pregnancy study. This specimen consisted of CD8+ T cells from peripheral blood mononuclear cells, obtained in the third trimester of pregnancy. The CDR3 DNA reads as TGTGCCAGCAGTCGTGTGGGGGGGCCCGAGCAGTACTTC. Its protein product is CASSRVGGPEQYF. The variable domain in full, with the rest retrieved from reference TRBV28 and TRBJ2-7, is DVKVTQSSRYLVKRTGEKVFLECVQDMDHENMFWYRQDPGLGLRLIYFSYDVKMKEKGDIPEGYSVSREKKERFSLILESASTNQTSMYLCASSRVGGPEQYFGPGTRLTVT.